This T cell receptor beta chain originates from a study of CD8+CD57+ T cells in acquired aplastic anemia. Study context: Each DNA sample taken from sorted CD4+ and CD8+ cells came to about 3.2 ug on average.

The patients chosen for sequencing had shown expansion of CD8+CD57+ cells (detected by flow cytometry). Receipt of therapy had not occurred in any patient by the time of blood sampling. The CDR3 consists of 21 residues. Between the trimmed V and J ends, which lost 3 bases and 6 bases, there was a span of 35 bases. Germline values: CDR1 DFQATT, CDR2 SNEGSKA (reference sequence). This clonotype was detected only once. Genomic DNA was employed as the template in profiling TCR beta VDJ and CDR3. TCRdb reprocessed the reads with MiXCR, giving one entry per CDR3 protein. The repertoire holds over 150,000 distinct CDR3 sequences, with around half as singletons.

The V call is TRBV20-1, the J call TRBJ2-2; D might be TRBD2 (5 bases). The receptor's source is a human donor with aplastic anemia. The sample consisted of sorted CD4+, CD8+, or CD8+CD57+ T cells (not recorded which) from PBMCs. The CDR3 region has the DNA TGCAGTGCTAGCGACAAGGAGTATCAGCCCGAGGTGAGGGCCACCGCCGGGGAGCTGTTTTTT. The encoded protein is CSASDKEYQPEVRATAGELFF.